The clone carrying this T cell receptor (beta chain) was detected only once. The protocol was immunoSEQ multiplex PCR, while the TCRdb copy is restricted to in-frame clones and leaves out a portion. The top ten hold roughly 0.26% of the sample, which has around 83,000 clones, around 94% seen once. This record comes from a study of technical replicates of blood from four donors. Germline V lookup: CDR1 MGHRA, CDR2 YSYEKL. V dropped 4 bases and J dropped 4; count of bases not matched to a gene: 8. The length of the CDR3 is 15 residues. The specimen was T cells isolated from PBMCs. This TCR derives from a human donor in good health. The V and J genes are TRBV4-1 and TRBJ2-5; 8 positions agree with TRBD2. The CDR3 DNA reads TGCGCCAGCAGCCTTGTAGCGGGGTCTTTAGAGACCCAGTACTTC. Residues: CASSLVAGSLETQYF.